Presented here are 17 T cell receptor beta chains from one specimen sequenced in a study of regulatory T cells in long-lasting Graves disease (dated by TCRdb to the early 2020s). Receptor amplification or capture employed multiplex PCR. The data were produced on an Illumina HiSeq 4000. iRepertoire HTBI primers and Arm-PCR amplification of CDR3 regions were used to construct TCR beta libraries. In-frame beta chains were kept once TCRdb had trimmed the public reads at Q25 with fastp and called clones with MiXCR. When rows share a CDR3 protein, they turn into one entry using the most common DNA and genes. In all, the sample holds about 350,000 distinct CDR3 sequences, and about a sixth of those were seen once. The ten largest account for around 20% of the sample. The sample's time point label, decoded: newly diagnosed GD, antithyroid drugs for less than 3 months. For both TCR sequencing and RNA sequencing, RNA was extracted from PBMCs in TRIzol.

These data also featured in a second study, about T cells in Graves' hyperthyroidism and ophthalmopathy.

Sequencing was performed on peripheral blood mononuclear cells (PBMCs), taken at new diagnosis, from a patient treated with antithyroid drugs. All receptors derive from a woman aged 18-29 years with Graves disease. Donor details come from another sample of the same person, matched by shared clones.

V is TRBV2 and J is TRBJ2-1, with TRBD2 matching over 10 bases. V shed 5 bases and J 0 bases; nucleotides not matched to a gene: 1. The CDR3 extends over 15 amino acids. Germline V gives CDR1 SNHLY, CDR2 FYNNEI. The CDR3 sequence is CASSSGRASYNEQFF. The CDR3 bases are TGTGCCAGCAGTAGCGGGAGGGCCTCCTACAATGAGCAGTTCTTC. Drawing the rest from reference TRBV2 and TRBJ2-1, the complete variable domain is EPEVTQTPSHQVTQMGQEVILRCVPISNHLYFYWYRQILGQKVEFLVSFYNNEISEKSEIFDDQFSVERPDGSNFTLKIRSTKLEDSAMYFCASSSGRASYNEQFFGPGTRLTVL.

This clonotype was detected many times. This sequence joins TRBV12-3 or TRBV12-4 and TRBJ2-1, with TRBD2 matching 9 bases. The ends lost 7 bases at V and 4 bases at J; junction bases unmatched: 5. This CDR3 has 14 residues. The CDR3 region is CASTLSGGYNEQFF. For the CDR3, the DNA is TGTGCCAGCACCCTTAGCGGGGGTTACAATGAGCAGTTCTTC.

This clonotype came up many times. This chain connects TRBV29-1 to TRBJ2-7; TRBD2 matches at 12 bases. The trim removed 4 bases at V and 7 bases at J, leaving 5 bases unmatched. Germline CDR1 and CDR2: SQVTM and ANQGSEA. The CDR3 consists of 13 residues. The CDR3 region is CSVVTSGRWEQYF. The CDR3 DNA is TGCAGCGTTGTGACTAGCGGGAGATGGGAGCAGTACTTC.

This clonotype was recorded many times. This sequence joins TRBV11-2 and TRBJ2-5, with 7 nucleotides matching TRBD2. The junction had 7 bases not matched to a gene; V was cut back by 1 base and J by 5 bases. The CDR3 has 15 residues. Germline V gene lookup returns CDR1 SGHAT and CDR2 FQNNGV. The CDR3 reads CASSLGQGGRETQYF. The DNA for the CDR3 is TGTGCCAGCAGCTTAGGTCAGGGAGGGAGGGAGACCCAGTACTTC.

This clonotype was seen a handful of times. The chain links TRBV15 to TRBJ2-7, with 8 bases aligning to TRBD1. After removal of 0 bases from V and 8 bases from J, the junction contained 6 bases not matched to a gene. The CDR3 contains 14 residues. The germline V gene encodes CDR1 LNHNV and CDR2 YYDKDF (reference sequence). The CDR3 DNA reads TGTGCCACCAGCAGAGAGCGTCAGGGGGCGAAGCAGTACTTC. This translates into CATSRERQGAKQYF.

Notes on this clonotype: This likely reflects a read error, since a far larger clone is one base away. This sequence joins TRBV20-1 and TRBJ2-7; 9 bases are a match to TRBD2. J was trimmed by 7 bases and V by 7 bases; bases with no gene match: 23. The length of the CDR3 is 17 residues. The germline gives CDR1 DFQATT, CDR2 SNEGSKA (reference sequence). In nucleotides, the CDR3 is TGCAGTGTTAAAATAATAATAGCGGGGGCCTCATACAATGAGCAGTACTTC. Translation: CSVKIIIAGASYNEQYF.

There are many counts of this clonotype. This chain uses TRBV5-1 with TRBJ2-2; no definite D call. Germline V CDR1 and CDR2: SGHRS, YFSETQ. Trimming removed 0 bases at V and 7 bases at J, with 13 bases between. This CDR3 region has 15 residues. The CDR3: CASSLALDGFGELFF. The CDR3 DNA sequence: TGCGCCAGCAGCTTGGCTCTGGACGGTTTCGGGGAGCTGTTTTTT. The full variable domain, with the rest looked up from reference TRBV5-1 and TRBJ2-2, is KAGVTQTPRYLIKTRGQQVTLSCSPISGHRSVSWYQQTPGQGLQFLFEYFSETQRNKGNFPGRFSGRQFSNSRSEMNVSTLELGDSALYLCASSLALDGFGELFFGEGSRLTVL.

In regard to this clonotype: A read error may account for a junction end that differs from germline. J is TRBJ2-6 and V is TRBV6-1, with TRBD1 matching 8 bases. CDR1 is MNHNS, CDR2 SASEGT, per germline. This CDR3 contains 19 residues. The CDR3 DNA sequence: TGTGCCAGCAGAGCCTCAACGGGACAGGTTACCTCTAGGGCCAACGTCCTGACTTTC. Translated: CASRASTGQVTSRANVLTF.

This clonotype was observed a few times. The chain links TRBV7-3 to TRBJ1-6, with no clear D. This CDR3 region has 13 residues. V shed 3 bases and J shed 3 bases, with 3 bases lying between them. The germline CDR1 and CDR2 sequences are SGHTA and FQGTGA. CDR3 DNA sequence: TGTGCCAGCAGCTTCGACTATAATTCACCCCTCCACTTT. Translation gives CASSFDYNSPLHF.

At least ten counts were recorded for this clonotype. The chain uses TRBV3-1 and TRBJ2-4, with unresolved D. Germline V CDR1 and CDR2: LGHDT, YNNKEL (reference sequence). The ends were cut back, 4 bases at V and 3 bases at J, with 10 bases in the middle. The CDR3 sequence is 14 residues long. The CDR3 loop is CASSPLWGKNIQYF. In DNA, the CDR3 is TGTGCCAGCAGCCCCCTTTGGGGCAAAAACATTCAGTACTTC.

The chain combines TRBV20-1 with TRBJ1-5, with 7 bases fitting TRBD1. Trimming cost V 4 bases and J 1 base; bases outside gene matches: 4. CDR1 DFQATT and CDR2 SNEGSKA come from the germline V gene (reference sequence). CDR3 size: 14 residues. The CDR3 here is CSATGGGSNQPQHF. CDR3 DNA: TGCAGTGCTACAGGGGGTGGGAGCAATCAGCCCCAGCATTTT.

The sample holds many counts of this clonotype. This chain joins TRBV29-1 and TRBJ2-3; the D gene is possibly TRBD1 (5 bases). The CDR3 is 13 residues long. Germline V gene lookup returns CDR1 SQVTM and CDR2 ANQGSEA. The V end lost 7 bases, the J end lost 3 bases, and 14 bases lay between the germline ends. Here the CDR3 DNA reads TGCAGCGCTACGACAGTACAGACAGATACGCAGTATTTT. Its translation: CSATTVQTDTQYF.

The gene calls are TRBV19 and TRBJ1-5; 10 bases line up with TRBD1. Per germline, CDR1 LNHDA and CDR2 SQIVND (reference sequence). CDR3 size: 19 residues. J gave up 0 bases and V 5 bases, and 13 bases lay outside the gene matches. As DNA, the CDR3 is TGTGCCAGTAGTCTGAATACGGACAGGGGGTGGTATAGCAATCAGCCCCAGCATTTT. Protein sequence: CASSLNTDRGWYSNQPQHF. The whole variable domain, filled in from reference TRBV19 and TRBJ1-5, reads DGGITQSPKYLFRKEGQNVTLSCEQNLNHDAMYWYRQDPGQGLRLIYYSQIVNDFQKGDIAEGYSVSREKKESFPLTVTSAQKNPTAFYLCASSLNTDRGWYSNQPQHFGDGTRLSIL.

This chain uses TRBV6-4 with TRBJ2-3, with 10 bases that match TRBD1. Trimming removed 2 bases from V and 4 bases from J; junction bases left unmatched: 6. Germline CDR1 is MRHNA and CDR2 is SNTAGT. This CDR3 contains 16 residues. The CDR3 is CASSDGGQGSADTQYF. The DNA for the CDR3 is TGTGCCAGCAGTGACGGGGGACAGGGGTCAGCAGATACGCAGTATTTT.

The table lists this clonotype with a few counts. The chain recombines TRBV7-9 with TRBJ2-5; tentatively, D is TRBD1 (6 bases). V gave up 1 base and J gave up 2 bases, with 20 bases separating them. Per germline, CDR1 SEHNR and CDR2 FQNEAQ (reference sequence). This CDR3 comprises 18 residues. The CDR3 region has the DNA TGTGCCAGCAGCTTAGTCGCGTCTACCCTGGGGGCTCAAGAGACCCAGTACTTC. Its protein product is CASSLVASTLGAQETQYF.

This clonotype was seen many times. This chain joins TRBV28 and TRBJ2-6; 8 bases are a match to TRBD1. Germline V gives CDR1 MDHEN, CDR2 SYDVKM. The V and J ends lost 10 bases and 7 bases, in that order; junction bases with no gene match: 15. This CDR3 spans 16 amino acids. CDR3 bases: TGTGCCACCATGACAGGGGCCGCCGGGTTTGCCAACGTCCTGACTTTC. It yields the protein CATMTGAAGFANVLTF.

This clonotype was counted at least ten times. V and J are TRBV7-9 and TRBJ1-1; D possibly corresponds to TRBD1 (5 bases). Trimming took 3 bases from V and 8 from J, leaving 10 bases between them. Looked up from germline, CDR1 is SEHNR and CDR2 is FQNEAQ (reference sequence). CDR3 length: 12 residues. The CDR3 DNA is TGTGCCAGCAGCTTCCCCGGGGACGAAGCTTTCTTT. Residues: CASSFPGDEAFF.